This record covers a single T cell receptor (beta chain). The target of this receptor is not known. No base-level quality is on record; no much larger clone is a single base apart. TCRbeta CDR3 regions were amplified from genomic DNA by means of the immunoSEQ Assay, a bias-controlled multiplex PCR. Per the original workflow: Nucleated cell counts per sample were estimated from amplification of reference gene primers within the assay. To quantify the absolute abundance of each unique TCRbeta CDR3 rearrangement, sequence reads were collapsed and filtered. For each sample, productive Simpson clonality was calculated by taking the square root of Simpson's diversity index across productive rearrangements. TCRdb holds this immuneACCESS table with in-frame rearrangements only. Some clones are missing; in checked studies, unresolved V genes explain under half, and the rest has no known cause. That table furnishes V, J and clone size, whereas the DNA furnished D and trimming. For this sample there are a few hundred thousand clones; 75% to 90% appear just once. In total, the top ten clones hold roughly 2.3% of the sample.

The sample belongs to a study of blood T cell repertoires in COVID-19 (dated by TCRdb to 2020 to 2022). Concerning the study at large: Collaborator samples came from the United States, Italy and Spain and covered acute and convalescent phases of COVID-19. The material from the prospective study consisted of cDNA or gDNA derived from T cells, B-cell-depleted T cells, or PBMCs. A freely available public database, intended as a resource for researchers studying the immune response to SARS-CoV-2, is where the repertoires were released. HLA class I and class II types, where available, came from metadata supplied by the sample provider rather than from assay-based typing. Nearly every sample came with metadata listing a de-identified subject ID, COVID-19 status, age in years and sex. Samples came from the ongoing ImmuneRACE study (first 160 participants) plus 1,254 subjects from 6 global collaborators. Subjects who had been exposed to COVID-19, were actively infected with it, or had recovered from it provided the deeply sampled blood TCRbeta repertoires that made up the dataset.

The investigation overall reported the following: How much clinical and demographic metadata was included differed by source and by participant, and the metadata was provided uncurated.

Participants in the prospective study were enrolled through a virtual design, were aged about 18 to 100 years, and lived in about 25 United States geographic areas. To assign participants to cohorts, the prospective study relied on clinical history that participants themselves reported in a screening survey and a study questionnaire. For ImmuneRACE Cohort 3, a participant was defined as recovered based on two consecutive negative NP/OP PCR tests, clearance by a healthcare professional, or resolution of symptoms. Mobile phlebotomists in the prospective study collected whole blood, serum and a nasopharyngeal or oropharyngeal swab from every participant. Participants in the prospective study had the option to provide additional blood draws and questionnaires over an approximately 2-month period. Before DNA extraction, blood samples from the prospective study were shipped at room temperature or frozen.

The specimen sequenced was PBMCs or T cells enriched from blood (not recorded which). The clonotype was recovered from a man between 25 and 39 years old who had recovered from COVID-19.

CDR3 protein: CASLQGKGMNTEAFF. The DNA sequence reads TGTGCCAGTCTCCAGGGGAAGGGTATGAACACTGAAGCTTTCTTT. The rearrangement combines TRBV19 with TRBJ1-1; a tentative D call is TRBD1 (6 bases match). V is shortened by 8 bases, J by 0 bases, and the region joining them spans 16 bases. CDR1 and CDR2 are drawn from the germline V gene (reference sequence): LNHDA, SQIVND. Including cysteine and phenylalanine, the CDR3 has 15 amino acids. Left in the record is the CDR3 DNA by itself, 45 bases read in frame from the first base.